This T cell receptor (beta chain) was identified in a study of CD8 T cells in Susac syndrome. The authors sequenced TCR beta from blood CD8+ and CD4+ T cells. The multiple sclerosis controls consisted of treatment-naive patients with relapsing-remitting disease, either stable or active. Reverse transcription of roughly 0.45 to 1 ug RNA was performed with random hexamers. Coverage of TCR beta CDR3 amplification by immunoSEQ multiplex PCR extended to 54 Vbeta and 13 Jbeta. TCRdb called the immunoSEQ multiplex PCR reads again in MiXCR, with one record for every CDR3 protein. Among approximately 300,000 distinct CDR3 sequences listed, around 91% were seen once. The CDR3 contains 15 residues. V was trimmed by 0 bases and J by 4 bases, leaving 12 bases between them. Germline V gene lookup returns CDR1 SGHDN and CDR2 FVKESK.

This receptor was obtained from a human donor with multiple sclerosis. The material sequenced was CD8+ T cells from PBMCs. The rearrangement joins TRBV14 to TRBJ1-2; TRBD1 might be the D (5 bases). CDR3 in DNA: TGTGCCAGCAGCCAAGACGGCATGGGGGTCTATGGCTACACCTTC. Encoded protein: CASSQDGMGVYGYTF.